These 31 T cell receptor beta chains came from one sample sequenced in a study of blood T cell repertoires in COVID-19. TCRdb keeps only in-frame clones here, not all; method: immunoSEQ multiplex PCR. The sample shows roughly 160,000 clones, roughly 84% of them seen only once. The sample was peripheral blood. These receptors were collected from a man between 18 and 35 years old with active or convalescent COVID-19.

The V call is TRBV19, the J call TRBJ1-5; no firm D call. The CDR3 is 13 residues long. V was trimmed by 4 bases and J by 0 bases, leaving 4 bases between them. Germline CDR1 and CDR2: LNHDA and SQIVND (reference sequence). The CDR3 spells CASSSVSNQPQHF. The DNA of the CDR3 is TGTGCCAGTAGTAGCGTTAGCAATCAGCCCCAGCATTTT.

This chain connects TRBV7-3 to TRBJ2-2; 10 bases line up with TRBD2. The CDR3 loop spans 17 amino acids. V shed 3 bases, J shed 0 bases, and the junction held 4 bases outside the gene matches. CDR1 SGHTA and CDR2 FQGTGA come from the germline V gene. The CDR3 bases are TGTGCCAGCAGCTTTTCGACTAGCGGGTCGAACACCGGGGAGCTGTTTTTT. Its translation: CASSFSTSGSNTGELFF.

This sequence joins TRBV6-5 and TRBJ1-1; TRBD1 is a possible D gene (6 bases). Trimming stripped 6 bases from V and 7 bases from J, with 15 bases between. Germline CDR1 reads MNHEY; CDR2 reads SVGAGI. CDR3 length: 13 residues. The CDR3 region has the DNA TGTGCCAGCAGCTTAAGGGGGGGTTTTGAAGCTTTCTTT. Protein product: CASSLRGGFEAFF.

The V and J genes are TRBV9 and TRBJ2-7, with 11 bases that match TRBD2. The CDR3 totals 15 residues. Germline V gene sequence: CDR1 SGDLS, CDR2 YYNGEE. V was clipped by 0 bases and J by 3 bases; unmatched bases: 2. In nucleotides, the CDR3 is TGTGCCAGCAGCGTAGTACTAGCGGGAGTCTACGAGCAGTACTTC. Amino acids: CASSVVLAGVYEQYF. The variable domain in full, completed from reference TRBV9 and TRBJ2-7, reads DSGVTQTPKHLITATGQRVTLRCSPRSGDLSVYWYQQSLDQGLQFLIQYYNGEERAKGNILERFSAQQFPDLHSELNLSSLELGDSALYFCASSVVLAGVYEQYFGPGTRLTVT.

The chain recombines TRBV5-1 with TRBJ1-6; 11 bases are a match to TRBD1. This CDR3 comprises 16 residues. CDR1 and CDR2 (germline): SGHRS, YFSETQ. The V gene end was trimmed by 3 bases and the J gene end by 14 bases; junction bases not matched to a gene: 13. The CDR3 DNA reads TGCGCCAGCAGCTCGAAAACCGGGACAGGGGGTCTCACCCTCCACTTT. Protein product: CASSSKTGTGGLTLHF.

The V call is TRBV19, the J call TRBJ1-5, with 9 bases fitting TRBD1. This CDR3 has 16 residues. The J segment lost 2 bases and the V segment lost 3 bases, leaving 5 bases of the junction unmatched. Germline V gives CDR1 LNHDA, CDR2 SQIVND (reference sequence). CDR3 residues: CASSMDRGRGNQPQHF. CDR3 DNA sequence: TGTGCCAGTAGTATGGACAGGGGCAGAGGCAATCAGCCCCAGCATTTT.

This chain connects TRBV6-6 to TRBJ2-7, with 10 bases that match TRBD1. The CDR3 contains 14 residues. The V gene end was trimmed by 6 bases and the J gene end by 3 bases; junction bases not matched to a gene: 5. Per the germline V gene, CDR1 is MNHNY and CDR2 is SVGAGI (reference sequence). The CDR3 is CASRPGQGSYEQYF. The DNA of the CDR3 is TGTGCCAGCAGACCGGGACAGGGGAGCTACGAGCAGTACTTC.

V is TRBV4-3 and J is TRBJ1-2; D may be TRBD1 (5 bases). The CDR3 contains 16 residues. Trimming stripped 0 bases from V and 4 bases from J, with 15 bases between. The germline gives CDR1 LGHNA, CDR2 YSLEER. In DNA form, the CDR3 reads TGCGCCAGCAGCCAAGATCTGGCAGGGTCGGGCTATGGCTACACCTTC. It is translated as CASSQDLAGSGYGYTF.

This chain uses TRBV5-1 with TRBJ1-4, with 7 bases fitting TRBD1. CDR3 length: 16 residues. The germline V gene encodes CDR1 SGHRS and CDR2 YFSETQ. J gave up 0 bases and V 4 bases, and 6 bases lay outside the gene matches. This chain's CDR3 is CASSPPTGTTNEKLFF. The CDR3 DNA sequence: TGCGCCAGCAGCCCACCGACAGGGACAACTAATGAAAAACTGTTTTTT.

Written as DNA, the CDR3 is TGTGCCAGCAGCTACTCATGGAACACCGGGGAGCTGTTTTTT. Amino acid sequence: CASSYSWNTGELFF. The chain combines TRBV7-3 with TRBJ2-2, with D uncertain. CDR1 and CDR2 (germline): SGHTA, FQGTGA. Trimming removed 4 bases at V and 1 base at J, with 7 bases between. The length of the CDR3 is 14 residues.

The chain combines TRBV3-1 (or the pseudogene TRBV3-2) with TRBJ2-3; 7 bases agree with TRBD1. Germline trimming cut 2 bases from V and 3 bases from J; bases unmatched to any gene: 2. There are 14 residues in the CDR3. The germline V gene encodes CDR1 LGHDT and CDR2 YNNKEL (reference sequence). In DNA form, the CDR3 reads TGTGCCAGCAGCCAACAGACAGGGACAGATACGCAGTATTTT. Translated: CASSQQTGTDTQYF.

The rearrangement links TRBV4-2 to TRBJ2-7, with 8 bases identical to TRBD2. V was pared by 0 bases and J by 2 bases, with 6 bases of the junction left unmatched. The CDR3 loop spans 16 amino acids. Germline V gene data show CDR1 as LGHNA and CDR2 as YNFKEQ. This chain's CDR3 is CASSQDLTSAPYEQYF. CDR3 coding DNA: TGTGCCAGCAGCCAAGACCTGACTAGCGCCCCCTACGAGCAGTACTTC.

The table lists this clone with a few counts. The chain uses TRBV4-3 and TRBJ2-1; 8 bases are a match to TRBD2. Germline V lookup: CDR1 LGHNA, CDR2 YSLEER. The J segment lost 5 bases and the V segment lost 1 base, leaving 7 bases of the junction unmatched. This CDR3 has 16 amino acids. The CDR3 spells CASSQGGFGRDNEQFF. The CDR3 DNA sequence: TGCGCCAGCAGCCAAGGGGGATTCGGGAGGGACAATGAGCAGTTCTTC.

The chain couples TRBV5-1 to TRBJ1-1; D is unresolved. CDR1 is SGHRS and CDR2 is YFSETQ in the germline V gene. V lost 3 bases to trimming and J lost 2 bases, with 14 bases between them. CDR3 size: 15 residues. The CDR3 DNA reads as TGCGCCAGCAGCTACGAACAGAGCCAAAACACTGAAGCTTTCTTT. It encodes CASSYEQSQNTEAFF.

This chain links TRBV11-2 with TRBJ2-1; maybe TRBD2 (5 bases). Germline CDR1 reads SGHAT; CDR2 reads FQNNGV. This CDR3 contains 13 residues. Trimming took 5 bases from V and 5 from J, leaving 10 bases between them. DNA for the CDR3: TGTGCCAGCAGCGAGGACTTAAACAATGAGCAGTTCTTC. It encodes CASSEDLNNEQFF.

This chain joins TRBV28 and TRBJ2-7, with 11 positions matching TRBD2. This CDR3 comprises 15 residues. In germline, CDR1 is MDHEN, CDR2 SYDVKM. The ends lost 3 bases at V and 2 bases at J; junction bases unmatched: 3. CDR3 sequence (DNA): TGTGCCAGCAGTTTCACTAGCGGGAGTGCCTACGAGCAGTACTTC. Protein: CASSFTSGSAYEQYF.

This chain uses TRBV27 with TRBJ1-5, with 10 bases aligning to TRBD1. The length of the CDR3 is 19 residues. Germline assignment: CDR1 MNHEY and CDR2 SMNVEV (reference sequence). V gave up 5 bases and J gave up 0 bases; unmatched junction bases: 13. The CDR3 nucleotides read TGTGCCAGCAGTCCGGGACAGGGACAGGGGTTTTATAGCAATCAGCCCCAGCATTTT. Translated: CASSPGQGQGFYSNQPQHF.

The chain recombines TRBV5-1 with TRBJ2-7, with D uncertain. This CDR3 has 14 residues. The germline V and J ends were trimmed by 0 bases and 1 base, with 8 bases remaining between them. Germline CDR1 reads SGHRS; CDR2 reads YFSETQ. CDR3 amino acids: CASSLDPGSYEQYF. In DNA, the CDR3 is TGCGCCAGCAGCTTGGATCCAGGATCCTACGAGCAGTACTTC. Complete variable domain (other parts from reference TRBV5-1 and TRBJ2-7): KAGVTQTPRYLIKTRGQQVTLSCSPISGHRSVSWYQQTPGQGLQFLFEYFSETQRNKGNFPGRFSGRQFSNSRSEMNVSTLELGDSALYLCASSLDPGSYEQYFGPGTRLTVT.

This clone was observed once. This rearrangement joins TRBV5-1 to TRBJ2-3; TRBD2 agrees at 14 bases. CDR3 length equals 17 residues. Losses at the gene ends were 0 bases for V and 2 bases for J; bases not matched to a gene: 2. Germline CDR1 and CDR2: SGHRS and YFSETQ. The DNA of the CDR3 is TGCGCCAGCAGCTTGGGACTAGCGGGAGGGACCACAGATACGCAGTATTTT. It yields the protein CASSLGLAGGTTDTQYF.

The chain is built from TRBV19 and TRBJ2-3; 7 nucleotides match TRBD2. This CDR3 region has 16 residues. The germline V gene encodes CDR1 LNHDA and CDR2 SQIVND (reference sequence). The V gene end was trimmed by 7 bases and the J gene end by 0 bases; junction bases not matched to a gene: 10. For the CDR3, the DNA is TGTGCCAGTAAGATGTTGGGAGGGCCCAGCACAGATACGCAGTATTTT. Translation gives CASKMLGGPSTDTQYF.

The chain links TRBV19 to TRBJ1-2; TRBD1 might be the D (6 bases). V lost 7 bases, J lost 8 bases, and 17 bases lay in between. The CDR3 length is 13 residues. Germline assignment: CDR1 LNHDA and CDR2 SQIVND (reference sequence). CDR3 loop: CASTSRGSNGYTF. CDR3 bases: TGTGCCAGTACCTCCAGGGGTTCCAACGGCTACACCTTC. The full variable domain, with the rest looked up from reference TRBV19 and TRBJ1-2, is DGGITQSPKYLFRKEGQNVTLSCEQNLNHDAMYWYRQDPGQGLRLIYYSQIVNDFQKGDIAEGYSVSREKKESFPLTVTSAQKNPTAFYLCASTSRGSNGYTFGSGTRLTVV.

The CDR3 nucleotides are TGTGCCAGCAGTTACGAACCGGGACTGGAACACAATGAGCAGTTCTTC. It is translated as CASSYEPGLEHNEQFF. The chain employs TRBV6-5 and TRBJ2-1; a weak D match, TRBD2 (6 bases). This CDR3 has 16 amino acids. Trimming took 2 bases from V and 5 from J, leaving 16 bases between them. From germline, CDR1 is MNHEY and CDR2 SVGAGI.

V gene TRBV5-1 combines with J gene TRBJ2-1, with 7 bases matching TRBD1. Germline V gene sequence: CDR1 SGHRS, CDR2 YFSETQ. Unmatched junction bases numbered 10, after V lost 4 bases and J lost 0 bases. The CDR3 totals 17 residues. The chain's CDR3 is CASSPTTGTASYNEQFF. DNA of the CDR3: TGCGCCAGCAGCCCAACAACCGGGACAGCCTCCTACAATGAGCAGTTCTTC.

V gene TRBV3-1 (or the pseudogene TRBV3-2) combines with J gene TRBJ2-7; TRBD2 matches at 11 bases. Looked up from germline, CDR1 is LGHDT and CDR2 is YNNKEL (reference sequence). The CDR3 consists of 17 residues. V lost 4 bases, J lost 0 bases, and 8 bases stayed unmatched. The CDR3, as DNA: TGTGCCAGCAGCCGTGGACTAGCGGGCCGTAGCTCCTACGAGCAGTACTTC. Its protein product is CASSRGLAGRSSYEQYF.

This sequence joins TRBV28 and TRBJ2-1, with 10 positions matching TRBD2. V was clipped by 6 bases and J by 0 bases; unmatched bases: 5. The CDR3 loop spans 16 amino acids. The germline CDR1 and CDR2 sequences are MDHEN and SYDVKM. The CDR3 nucleotides read TGTGCCAGCAGGCCGGGACTAGCGACCTCCTACAATGAGCAGTTCTTC. Amino acids: CASRPGLATSYNEQFF.

The chain recombines TRBV2 with TRBJ2-1; possibly TRBD1 for D (5 bases). The ends were cut back, 4 bases at V and 8 bases at J, with 18 bases in the middle. CDR3 length equals 15 residues. Germline lookup yields CDR1 SNHLY and CDR2 FYNNEI. The CDR3 spells CASSGVTGDLDEQFF. The CDR3, as DNA: TGTGCCAGCAGTGGGGTTACAGGTGATTTGGATGAGCAGTTCTTC.

The chain uses TRBV5-5 and TRBJ2-5; D ambiguous. The CDR3 consists of 14 residues. CDR1 and CDR2 (germline): SGHKS, YYEKEE (reference sequence). The germline V and J ends were trimmed by 0 bases and 3 bases, with 9 bases remaining between them. CDR3 sequence reads: CASSLGPREETQYF. In DNA, the CDR3 is TGTGCCAGCAGCTTGGGCCCCCGCGAAGAGACCCAGTACTTC.

This sequence joins TRBV20-1 and TRBJ2-1; D is ambiguous. Trimming cost V 3 bases and J 9 bases, with 9 bases left between them. This CDR3 is built from 11 residues. Germline CDR1 is DFQATT and CDR2 is SNEGSKA (reference sequence). The CDR3 reads CSASVPTEQFF. Here the CDR3 DNA reads TGCAGTGCTAGCGTTCCTACTGAGCAGTTCTTC.

The V call is TRBV27, the J call TRBJ1-5, with D perhaps TRBD1 (5 bases). CDR1 is MNHEY and CDR2 is SMNVEV in the germline V gene (reference sequence). Trimming left V 9 bases short and J 2 bases short, with 14 bases between. The CDR3 contains 14 residues. CDR3 DNA: TGTGCCAGTAATCCAGGGTTTGGCAATCAGCCCCAGCATTTT. Its translation: CASNPGFGNQPQHF.

V and J are TRBV12-3 or TRBV12-4 and TRBJ2-7; the D gene is possibly TRBD2 (6 bases). CDR3 size: 13 residues. Between the trimmed V and J ends, which lost 6 bases and 5 bases, there was a span of 14 bases. As DNA, the CDR3 is TGTGCCAGCAGCTTTTGGGGGGTCGACGAGCAGTACTTC. This encodes CASSFWGVDEQYF.

The rearrangement uses TRBV6-6 and TRBJ1-5; D may be TRBD1 (5 bases). Germline V CDR1 and CDR2: MNHNY, SVGAGI (reference sequence). The V end was cut by 5 bases, the J end by 6 bases, with 11 bases between. The length of the CDR3 is 13 residues. The CDR3 reads CASSLTDSQPQHF. In nucleotides, the CDR3 is TGTGCCAGCAGTCTTACCGACAGTCAGCCCCAGCATTTT.